This TCR beta chain derives from a study of blood T cell repertoires in COVID-19. In the original analysis: Nucleated cell number was recorded as an estimate derived from reference gene primer amplification. Profiled with immunoSEQ multiplex PCR; TCRdb holds only in-frame clones, not every one. D and trimming come from the DNA, and the V and J calls and clone size come from that table. The sample carries approximately 140,000 clones, roughly 89% recorded once. CDR1 and CDR2 from the germline V gene are SGHAT and FQNNGV. The V gene lost 7 bases and the J gene lost 4 bases, with 11 bases spanning the gap. The CDR3 covers 12 residues.

The material sequenced was peripheral blood. This clonotype originated in a man between 25 and 39 years old with COVID-19, enrolled during active disease. The V gene is TRBV11-2, the J gene TRBJ2-7, with a weak D call TRBD1 (6 bases). The CDR3 protein is CASTDSGYEQYF. The DNA of the CDR3 is TGTGCCAGCACGGACAGCGGTTACGAGCAGTACTTC.